Listed below are T cell receptor beta chains from one sample, sequenced in a study of T cells after yellow fever vaccination. TCRdb reprocessed the 5' RACE reads with MiXCR, giving one entry per CDR3 protein. The sample contains 150,000 to 200,000 distinct CDR3 sequences, about 6% of which appear only once. The sequencing used CD4+ T cells sorted from PBMCs, collected on the day of the first yellow fever vaccination. The receptors stem from a man between 18 and 35 years old who received the YFV17D yellow fever vaccine. Each CDR3 is given with its conserved first and last residue. A D gene is named only where the DNA matches it firmly. Size tells how often a clone was seen (once, few, many) or the class of an expanded clone, and some rows leave it out.

j_gene: TRBJ1-1; abundance: .; v_gene: TRBV29-1; d_gene: .; CDR3nt: TGCAGCGTTGAACGCAGGACTATGAGCACTGAAGCTTTCTTT; CDR3aa: CSVERRTMSTEAFF
j_gene: TRBJ1-2; abundance: .; v_gene: TRBV7-9; d_gene: TRBD1; CDR3nt: TGTGCCAGCAGCACAAGGACAGGGAACTATGGCTACACCTTC; CDR3aa: CASSTRTGNYGYTF
j_gene: TRBJ1-2; abundance: many; v_gene: TRBV5-1; d_gene: TRBD1; CDR3nt: TGCGCCAGCAGCTCCGGGACAGGAGCGGGCTACACCTTC; CDR3aa: CASSSGTGAGYTF
j_gene: TRBJ2-5; abundance: few; v_gene: TRBV7-8; d_gene: TRBD2; CDR3nt: TGTGCCAGCAGCTTATCAAGCGGGGGGGCCCCAGAGACCCAGTACTTC; CDR3aa: CASSLSSGGAPETQYF
j_gene: TRBJ2-3; abundance: many; v_gene: TRBV5-1; d_gene: .; CDR3nt: TGCGCCAGCAGGTGGCAGGGGAAGGGGGATACGCAGTATTTT; CDR3aa: CASRWQGKGDTQYF
j_gene: TRBJ2-7; abundance: many; v_gene: TRBV20-1; d_gene: .; CDR3nt: TGCAGTGCTAGTAGGTCGGACGAGCAGTACTTC; CDR3aa: CSASRSDEQYF
j_gene: TRBJ2-1; abundance: .; v_gene: TRBV2; d_gene: TRBD2; CDR3nt: TGTGCCAGCAGCCCACTAGCGGGGGGTACCAATGAGCAGTTCTTC; CDR3aa: CASSPLAGGTNEQFF
j_gene: TRBJ1-1; abundance: .; v_gene: TRBV11-2; d_gene: .; CDR3nt: TGTGCCAGCAGCTTAGCCGCGCAGTGGAACACTGAAGCTTTCTTT; CDR3aa: CASSLAAQWNTEAFF
j_gene: TRBJ2-1; abundance: .; v_gene: TRBV11-3; d_gene: TRBD1; CDR3nt: TGTGCCAGCAGCTTACAGGGGGAAAACAATGAGCAGTTCTTC; CDR3aa: CASSLQGENNEQFF
j_gene: TRBJ2-3; abundance: few; v_gene: TRBV7-3; d_gene: TRBD2; CDR3nt: TGTGCCAGCAGCTTATTCGGGGGGACTGATACGCAGTATTTT; CDR3aa: CASSLFGGTDTQYF
j_gene: TRBJ1-2; abundance: many; v_gene: TRBV4-3; d_gene: TRBD1; CDR3nt: TGCGCCAGCAGCCACGGACAGGGGCGCGGCGATGGCTACACCTTC; CDR3aa: CASSHGQGRGDGYTF
j_gene: TRBJ2-5; abundance: .; v_gene: TRBV5-1; d_gene: TRBD2; CDR3nt: TGCGCCAGCAGCCCGTCCGAGCGGGGGCAAGAGACCCAGTACTTC; CDR3aa: CASSPSERGQETQYF
j_gene: TRBJ2-5; abundance: few; v_gene: TRBV6-1; d_gene: TRBD2; CDR3nt: TGTGCCAGCAGTGTCAGCGGGGAAGAGACCCAGTACTTC; CDR3aa: CASSVSGEETQYF
j_gene: TRBJ2-3; abundance: many; v_gene: TRBV4-3; d_gene: .; CDR3nt: TGCGCCAGCAGCCGAGAGGACAACCGGGGCCGCACAGATACGCAGTATTTT; CDR3aa: CASSREDNRGRTDTQYF
j_gene: TRBJ1-1; abundance: .; v_gene: TRBV7-2; d_gene: TRBD1; CDR3nt: TGTGCCAGCAGCATACGGACAGGGATGAACACTGAAGCTTTCTTT; CDR3aa: CASSIRTGMNTEAFF
j_gene: TRBJ2-1; abundance: .; v_gene: TRBV21-1; d_gene: .; CDR3nt: TGTGCCAGCAGCAACATGGACAATGAGCAGTTCTTC; CDR3aa: CASSNMDNEQFF
j_gene: TRBJ2-3; abundance: .; v_gene: TRBV5-4; d_gene: TRBD2; CDR3nt: TGTGCCAGCAGGCTAGCAGCGGGGGGGCGAACAGATACGCAGTATTTT; CDR3aa: CASRLAAGGRTDTQYF
j_gene: TRBJ2-3; abundance: many; v_gene: TRBV6-5; d_gene: .; CDR3nt: TGTGCCAGCAGTACACGACAGCCTAGCACAGATACGCAGTATTTT; CDR3aa: CASSTRQPSTDTQYF
j_gene: TRBJ1-1; abundance: many; v_gene: TRBV7-2; d_gene: .; CDR3nt: TGTGCCAGCACCTTTCAGGGGCTGACTGAAGCTTTCTTT; CDR3aa: CASTFQGLTEAFF
j_gene: TRBJ2-3; abundance: .; v_gene: TRBV19; d_gene: TRBD2; CDR3nt: TGTGCCAGTAGTACGGGCGGGGGGGCCGGCGGGGATACGCAGTATTTT; CDR3aa: CASSTGGGAGGDTQYF
j_gene: TRBJ2-3; abundance: many; v_gene: TRBV20-1; d_gene: .; CDR3nt: TGCAGTGGGACCGGGTCCCAAAGGGATACGCAGTATTTT; CDR3aa: CSGTGSQRDTQYF
j_gene: TRBJ1-1; abundance: .; v_gene: TRBV29-1; d_gene: TRBD1; CDR3nt: TGCAGCGTAGAGGGGGGGACAGACGTGAACACTGAAGCTTTCTTT; CDR3aa: CSVEGGTDVNTEAFF
j_gene: TRBJ2-3; abundance: .; v_gene: TRBV7-9; d_gene: .; CDR3nt: TGTGCCAGCAGCTTTGATGTTGCATCAGATACGCAGTATTTT; CDR3aa: CASSFDVASDTQYF
j_gene: TRBJ2-7; abundance: few; v_gene: TRBV29-1; d_gene: TRBD2; CDR3nt: TGCAGCGTCGGGGGGGGGACTGGGGTCCCTTCCTACGAGCAGTACTTC; CDR3aa: CSVGGGTGVPSYEQYF
j_gene: TRBJ1-1; abundance: few; v_gene: TRBV5-4; d_gene: .; CDR3nt: TGTGCCAGCAGCTTGAGGACGAAGGGTTTAGGCACTGAAGCTTTCTTT; CDR3aa: CASSLRTKGLGTEAFF
j_gene: TRBJ2-3; abundance: few; v_gene: TRBV7-2; d_gene: TRBD1; CDR3nt: TGTGCCAGCAGCTTAGAGTACAGGGGCTCTCTTACGCAGTATTTT; CDR3aa: CASSLEYRGSLTQYF